The 16 T cell receptor beta chains below were found in one sample sequenced in a study of blood T cell repertoires in COVID-19. Sequencing was performed with immunoSEQ multiplex PCR; in TCRdb, only in-frame clones are kept and a portion is missing. In the table there are under 300,000 clones, about 91% of which are singletons. Source material: PBMCs or T cells enriched from blood (not recorded which). Source of these receptors: a human donor in a cohort exposed to, infected with or recovered from COVID-19 (not recorded which). The donor label of this sample is uncertain.

In this sample, this clone turned up a few times. The J gene is TRBJ1-1, the V gene TRBV5-1, with D possibly being TRBD1 (6 bases). V dropped 0 bases and J dropped 11 bases, with 17 bases sitting between them. There are 14 residues in the CDR3. CDR1 and CDR2 from the germline V gene are SGHRS and YFSETQ. CDR3 in DNA: TGCGCCAGCAGCTTGGGGCAGGGGCCCCTGGATGCTTTCTTT. Amino acid sequence: CASSLGQGPLDAFF.

The chain joins TRBV30 to TRBJ1-5; possibly TRBD1 for D (6 bases). The CDR3 spans 14 residues. The germline V gene encodes CDR1 GTSNPN and CDR2 SVGIG (reference sequence). Trimming removed 0 bases at V and 9 bases at J, with 15 bases between. The CDR3 nucleotides read TGTGCCTGGAGTGTACAGGGAGGGTTGGGGCCCCAGCATTTT. It translates to CAWSVQGGLGPQHF.

The gene calls are TRBV12-3 or TRBV12-4 and TRBJ2-1, with D perhaps matching TRBD2 (5 bases). The CDR3 is 12 residues long. V was cut by 8 bases and J by 9 bases, with 14 bases left in between. The CDR3 nucleotides are TGTGCCAGCGAGGGAAGAAATGGTGAGCAGTTCTTC. Encoded protein: CASEGRNGEQFF.

The rearrangement links TRBV5-6 to TRBJ1-6, with 10 positions matching TRBD1. V shed 4 bases and J 8 bases; nucleotides not matched to a gene: 9. The CDR3 loop spans 16 amino acids. CDR1 and CDR2 from the germline V gene are SGHDT and YYEEEE. The CDR3 DNA reads TGTGCCAGCAGCGGGGGGACAGGGGTCTCGCATTCACCCCTCCACTTT. This codes for CASSGGTGVSHSPLHF.

The chain employs TRBV9 and TRBJ1-4; 8 bases are a match to TRBD1. The ends lost 3 bases at V and 8 bases at J; junction bases unmatched: 3. The CDR3 is 13 residues long. Germline assignment: CDR1 SGDLS and CDR2 YYNGEE. The CDR3 DNA sequence: TGTGCCAGCAGCGCGACAGGGGACGAAAAACTGTTTTTT. Translating gives CASSATGDEKLFF.

In this sample, this clone turned up once. This chain joins TRBV7-9 and TRBJ2-7; maybe TRBD2 (7 bases). The CDR3 runs to 15 residues. Germline-derived CDR1 and CDR2 are SEHNR and FQNEAQ (reference sequence). Trimming stripped 7 bases from V and 0 bases from J, with 16 bases between. CDR3 nucleotide sequence: TGTGCCAGCAAGTTCGACGGGGGGCTCTCCTACGAGCAGTACTTC. It is translated as CASKFDGGLSYEQYF.

This clone came up a few times. The genes are TRBV6-5 and TRBJ1-5, with D uncertain. Trimming shortened V by 2 bases and J by 0 bases, and 8 bases separated the two germline ends. Germline values: CDR1 MNHEY, CDR2 SVGAGI. CDR3 length equals 15 residues. CDR3 in DNA: TGTGCCAGCAGTTACAATACCGGTAGCAATCAGCCCCAGCATTTT. Translation gives CASSYNTGSNQPQHF.

The gene calls are TRBV30 and TRBJ1-2; 8 bases are shared with TRBD1. CDR3 length: 13 amino acids. Germline V gene sequence: CDR1 GTSNPN, CDR2 SVGIG (reference sequence). After removal of 2 bases from V and 5 bases from J, the junction contained 4 bases not matched to a gene. CDR3 sequence reads: CAWSPRTGYGYTF. The CDR3, as DNA: TGTGCCTGGAGTCCAAGGACAGGGTATGGCTACACCTTC.

The J gene is TRBJ2-7, the V gene TRBV19; D is perhaps TRBD2 (6 bases). Germline V gene lookup returns CDR1 LNHDA and CDR2 SQIVND (reference sequence). The CDR3 runs to 15 residues. V was clipped by 0 bases and J by 2 bases, with 11 bases between them. CDR3 nucleotide sequence: TGTGCCAGTAGTATAGAAGGGGAGGCGACCTACGAGCAGTACTTC. It specifies CASSIEGEATYEQYF.

This clone was observed a single time. The chain recombines TRBV30 with TRBJ1-1; the D is unclear. V was clipped by 0 bases and J by 4 bases, with 15 bases between them. The CDR3 runs to 15 residues. Per germline, CDR1 GTSNPN and CDR2 SVGIG (reference sequence). CDR3 region: CAWSVDGLLVTEAFF. The CDR3 DNA reads as TGTGCCTGGAGTGTAGATGGGCTTTTGGTCACTGAAGCTTTCTTT.

The rearrangement links TRBV7-9 to TRBJ2-7; D not resolved. The V end was cut by 5 bases, the J end by 3 bases, with 17 bases between. CDR3 length: 15 residues. Per the germline V gene, CDR1 is SEHNR and CDR2 is FQNEAQ (reference sequence). Written as DNA, the CDR3 is TGTGCCAGCAGCCCCAAGGCGGTATTTGTCTACGAGCAGTACTTC. Protein sequence: CASSPKAVFVYEQYF.

The V and J genes are TRBV10-1 and TRBJ2-1; 7 nucleotides agree with TRBD2. CDR1 is WNHNN and CDR2 is SYGVQD in the germline V gene (reference sequence). The CDR3 has 14 residues. V lost 1 base and J lost 6; bases outside the gene matches: 3. In nucleotides, the CDR3 is TGCGCCAGCAGTGAGTTGCGGGGGAGCAATGAGCAGTTCTTC. This encodes CASSELRGSNEQFF.

V and J are TRBV27 and TRBJ1-1; TRBD1 matches 7 bases. This CDR3 comprises 16 residues. J was trimmed by 0 bases and V by 6 bases; bases with no gene match: 10. Germline V gene data show CDR1 as MNHEY and CDR2 as SMNVEV (reference sequence). The CDR3 here is CASRGGPNYMNTEAFF. DNA of the CDR3: TGTGCCAGCAGAGGGGGCCCGAACTACATGAACACTGAAGCTTTCTTT.

CDR3 protein: CAISDQLGDTGNTIYF. The CDR3 DNA sequence: TGTGCCATCAGTGACCAACTCGGGGATACAGGAAACACCATATATTTT. The J gene is TRBJ1-3, the V gene TRBV10-3; D remains ambiguous. V was shortened by 3 bases and J by 4 bases, with 16 bases between the two germline ends. There are 16 residues in the CDR3. Germline assignment: CDR1 ENHRY and CDR2 SYGVKD.

In its sample, this clone was seen once. The V and J genes are TRBV21-1 and TRBJ1-2; the table's D call, TRBD1, was not checked against the DNA. TRBV21-1 is a listed pseudogene. The length of the CDR3 is 17 residues. The CDR3 protein is CASSKSPGREKSYGYTF. DNA of the CDR3: TGTGCCAGCAGCAAATCCCCGGGCAGGGAAAAGAGCTATGGCTACACCTTC.

This clone came up once. The chain uses TRBV30 and TRBJ1-6; D unclear. Germline V gives CDR1 GTSNPN, CDR2 SVGIG (reference sequence). The CDR3 is made up of 14 amino acids. Between the trimmed V and J ends, which lost 0 bases and 4 bases, there was a span of 7 bases. CDR3 coding DNA: TGTGCCTGGAGTGTGTCCAGTTATAATTCACCCCTCCACTTT. Translating gives CAWSVSSYNSPLHF.